Presented here are 23 T cell receptor beta chains from one specimen sequenced in a study of cytomegalovirus exposure and HLA in healthy donors. A multiplex PCR was run with 60 Vbeta primers and 13 Jbeta primers. Libraries were prepared by immunoSEQ multiplex PCR; TCRdb keeps only in-frame clonotypes and omits some of them. With tens of thousands of clones in the sample, the ten largest clones hold 3.5% to 4%. Sequencing was done on a sample of PBMCs. The receptors derive from a male donor in good health and CMV-seronegative.

The chain carries TRBV13 and TRBJ2-2, with 13 bases that match TRBD2. Looked up from germline, CDR1 is PRHDT and CDR2 is FYEKMQ (reference sequence). J lost 9 bases, V lost 4 bases, and 11 bases had no gene match. This CDR3 region has 17 residues. The CDR3 DNA reads TGTGCCAGCAGCTCACCTGGGACTAGCGGGGCGTTGAGGGAGCTGTTTTTT. As protein: CASSSPGTSGALRELFF.

On this clone itself: One end of the junction is discordant with germline, which a read error may explain. The chain has TRBV18 and TRBJ1-1, with D unresolved. CDR1 and CDR2 from the germline V gene are KGHSH and LQKENI. The CDR3 covers 14 residues. The CDR3, as DNA: TGTGCCAGCTCACCATCCCGAGGCAACACTGAAGCTTCCTTT. Protein: CASSPSRGNTEASF. Complete variable domain (other parts from reference TRBV18 and TRBJ1-1): NAGVMQNPRHLVRRRGQEARLRCSPMKGHSHVYWYRQLPEEGLKFMVYLQKENIIDESGMPKERFSAEFPKEGPSILRIQQVVRGDSAAYFCASSPSRGNTEASFGQGTRLTVV.

This chain links TRBV28 with TRBJ2-1; weak D call: TRBD2 (5 bases). This CDR3 has 15 amino acids. V lost 1 base to trimming and J lost 6 bases, with 13 bases between them. Germline lookup yields CDR1 MDHEN and CDR2 SYDVKM. DNA of the CDR3: TGTGCCAGCAGTTTATCGGGGTACTGGGCCAATGAGCAGTTCTTC. This encodes CASSLSGYWANEQFF.

This sequence joins TRBV28 and TRBJ2-7; D not resolved. The CDR3 runs 14 residues. V was pared by 6 bases and J by 0 bases, with 12 bases between. CDR1 is MDHEN, CDR2 SYDVKM, per germline. The CDR3 DNA follows: TGTGCCAGCAGAGCCCCACTTAGCTCCTACGAGCAGTACTTC. Protein product: CASRAPLSSYEQYF.

To note about this clone: A junction boundary mismatches the germline segment, possibly from a read error. This chain links TRBV29-1 with TRBJ2-1; D uncertain. The germline V gene has CDR1 SQVTM and CDR2 ANQGSEA. There are 16 residues in the CDR3. CDR3 sequence (DNA): TGCAGCGTTGAAGATCCCTCAGAAGACTCCGACAATGAGCAGTTCTTC. Protein sequence: CSVEDPSEDSDNEQFF.

The chain employs TRBV7-8 and TRBJ2-1; 15 bases agree with TRBD2. The germline V gene has CDR1 SGHVS and CDR2 FQNEAQ. The CDR3 contains 16 residues. V was clipped by 0 bases and J by 9 bases; unmatched bases: 3. CDR3 in DNA: TGTGCCAGCAGCTTAGCAAGGACTAGCGGGAGGGTTGAGCAGTTCTTC. As protein: CASSLARTSGRVEQFF. The whole variable domain, filled in from reference TRBV7-8 and TRBJ2-1, reads GAGVSQSPRYKVAKRGQDVALRCDPISGHVSLFWYQQALGQGPEFLTYFQNEAQLDKSGLPSDRFFAERPEGSVSTLKIQRTQQEDSAVYLCASSLARTSGRVEQFFGPGTRLTVL.

The V and J genes are TRBV9 and TRBJ2-7, with D perhaps matching TRBD1 (5 bases). There are 16 residues in the CDR3. V was cut by 0 bases and J by 3 bases, with 16 bases left in between. Germline CDR1 reads SGDLS; CDR2 reads YYNGEE. The CDR3 DNA reads TGTGCCAGCAGCGTAGAAAGGGGCAGGGCGGTCTACGAGCAGTACTTC. Its translation: CASSVERGRAVYEQYF.

This sequence joins TRBV4-3 and TRBJ1-1, with D maybe TRBD1 (6 bases). V lost 4 bases and J 5 bases, leaving 11 bases between the germline ends. Germline values: CDR1 LGHNA, CDR2 YSLEER. CDR3 length: 13 amino acids. The CDR3 region is CASSRGQSTEAFF. As DNA, the CDR3 is TGCGCCAGCAGCCGCGGACAGTCGACTGAAGCTTTCTTT.

The V and J genes are TRBV11-3 and TRBJ2-1, with a possible D match to TRBD2 (6 bases). The CDR3 is 14 residues long. Trimming pared 3 bases from V and 1 base from J, leaving 7 bases between. CDR1 and CDR2 from the germline V gene are SGHNT and YENEEA. The CDR3 DNA sequence: TGTGCCAGCAGCTTGGGGGGATCCTACAATGAGCAGTTCTTC. Translation: CASSLGGSYNEQFF.

The chain employs TRBV6-4 and TRBJ2-3, with 10 bases lining up with TRBD2. The CDR3 loop spans 16 amino acids. Germline V CDR1 and CDR2: MRHNA, SNTAGT. V shed 4 bases and J 2 bases; nucleotides not matched to a gene: 6. The DNA for the CDR3 is TGTGCCAGCAGTGGAACTAGCGGGGCGGACACAGATACGCAGTATTTT. As protein: CASSGTSGADTDTQYF.

The rearrangement uses TRBV20-1 and TRBJ1-1, with a possible D match to TRBD1 (5 bases). Germline V lookup: CDR1 DFQATT, CDR2 SNEGSKA (reference sequence). The CDR3 contains 11 residues. V lost 7 bases to trimming and J lost 6 bases, with 12 bases between them. CDR3 sequence reads: CSGGLGAEAFF. For the CDR3, the DNA is TGCAGTGGGGGTTTAGGGGCTGAAGCTTTCTTT.

Comment on this clone: The identical CDR3 is also encoded by other nucleotide sequences in the sample. V usage is TRBV28 and J usage is TRBJ1-1; D is unclear. Trimming shortened V by 5 bases and J by 3 bases, and 13 bases separated the two germline ends. Germline V gives CDR1 MDHEN, CDR2 SYDVKM. There are 14 residues in the CDR3. The CDR3 DNA follows: TGTGCCAGCAGTCCCATCGGCGGATACACTGAAGCTTTCTTT. It codes for CASSPIGGYTEAFF.

The V call is TRBV12-1, the J call TRBJ1-2; whether TRBD1, the table's D call, matches the DNA was not checked. TRBV12-1 is a known pseudogene. The CDR3 contains 13 residues. The CDR3 loop reads CASSLGQHYGYTF. CDR3 sequence (DNA): TGTGCCAGCAGCCTGGGACAGCACTATGGCTACACCTTC.

This sequence joins TRBV4-3 and TRBJ1-2, with D possibly matching TRBD1 (5 bases). Looked up from germline, CDR1 is LGHNA and CDR2 is YSLEER. Trimming took 0 bases from V and 6 from J, leaving 11 bases between them. The length of the CDR3 is 14 residues. CDR3 sequence (DNA): TGCGCCAGCAGCCAAGACAGGGCGAGTGATGGCTACACCTTC. Translated, it gives CASSQDRASDGYTF.

The chain employs TRBV6-5 and TRBJ2-1; the match to TRBD1 covers 8 bases. J was trimmed by 8 bases and V by 7 bases; bases with no gene match: 1. The CDR3 is 11 residues long. The germline V gene encodes CDR1 MNHEY and CDR2 SVGAGI. The CDR3 reads CASKTGDEQFF. As DNA, the CDR3 is TGTGCCAGCAAGACAGGGGATGAGCAGTTCTTC.

The genes are TRBV29-1 and TRBJ2-3; 9 nucleotides line up with TRBD2. Germline V lookup: CDR1 SQVTM, CDR2 ANQGSEA. The CDR3 loop spans 13 amino acids. V was pared by 7 bases and J by 6 bases, with 8 bases of the junction left unmatched. In DNA form, the CDR3 reads TGCAGCGCCCGGCGGGAGGGGGTTGATACGCAGTATTTT. Translated: CSARREGVDTQYF.

DNA for the CDR3: TGTGCCAGCAGTTTGAACGGGGAGCAGTTCTTC. It is translated as CASSLNGEQFF. The gene calls are TRBV28 and TRBJ2-1, with D unclear. The CDR3 runs 11 residues. Per germline, CDR1 MDHEN and CDR2 SYDVKM. V was cut by 3 bases and J by 10 bases, with 7 bases left in between.

J is TRBJ1-2 and V is TRBV29-1; D unresolved. Trimming removed 7 bases from V and 0 bases from J, with 15 bases in between. Germline CDR1 is SQVTM and CDR2 is ANQGSEA. The CDR3 is 14 residues long. CDR3 coding DNA: TGCAGCGGGGTGTGGGGAGATTCTAACTATGGCTACACCTTC. Amino acid sequence: CSGVWGDSNYGYTF.

The genes are TRBV4-1 and TRBJ1-1, with a possible D match to TRBD1 (6 bases). The germline V gene has CDR1 MGHRA and CDR2 YSYEKL. The V and J ends lost 4 bases and 1 base respectively, with 16 bases between them. This CDR3 is built from 16 residues. The CDR3 region is CASSPRKQGSNTEAFF. The CDR3 DNA reads as TGCGCCAGCAGCCCCCGAAAACAGGGCTCGAACACTGAAGCTTTCTTT.

V is TRBV6-5 and J is TRBJ2-5; 9 bases line up with TRBD1. Trimming removed 5 bases from V and 4 bases from J; junction bases left unmatched: 8. Germline CDR1 is MNHEY and CDR2 is SVGAGI. CDR3 size: 15 residues. The CDR3 region has the DNA TGTGCCAGCAGTGGAGGACAGGGGACAGGAGAGACCCAGTACTTC. It is translated as CASSGGQGTGETQYF.

In regard to this clone: An end of the junction does not agree with germline; a read error may underlie this. V and J are TRBV27 and TRBJ1-6, with D hard to call. The germline gives CDR1 MNHEY, CDR2 SMNVEV (reference sequence). The CDR3 runs to 15 residues. Here the CDR3 reads CASSSHRSYNSPLHF. CDR3 in DNA: TGTGCCAGCTCCTCGCATAGATCCTATAATTCACCCCTACACTTT.

Note on this clone: One end of the junction does not line up with germline, which may come from a read error. Other DNA sequences in the sample encode the same CDR3. The gene calls are TRBV4-1 and TRBJ1-6; perhaps TRBD1 as D (6 bases). From germline, CDR1 is MGHRA and CDR2 YSYEKL. The CDR3 is 15 amino acids. CDR3 amino acids: CASSQVDSLDSPLHF. For the CDR3, the DNA is TGCGCCAGCAGCCAAGTGGACAGCCTAGATTCACCCCTACACTTT.

A note on this clone: The same CDR3 is also encoded by other DNA sequences in this sample. The V gene is TRBV6-5, the J gene TRBJ1-2; 7 bases line up with TRBD1. The CDR3 runs 16 residues. With V trimmed by 0 bases and J by 0 bases, 4 bases remained unmatched. Germline loops: CDR1 MNHEY, CDR2 SVGAGI. CDR3 sequence: CASSYSGQGANYGYTF. The CDR3 DNA is TGTGCCAGCAGTTACTCCGGTCAGGGGGCTAACTATGGCTACACCTTC.